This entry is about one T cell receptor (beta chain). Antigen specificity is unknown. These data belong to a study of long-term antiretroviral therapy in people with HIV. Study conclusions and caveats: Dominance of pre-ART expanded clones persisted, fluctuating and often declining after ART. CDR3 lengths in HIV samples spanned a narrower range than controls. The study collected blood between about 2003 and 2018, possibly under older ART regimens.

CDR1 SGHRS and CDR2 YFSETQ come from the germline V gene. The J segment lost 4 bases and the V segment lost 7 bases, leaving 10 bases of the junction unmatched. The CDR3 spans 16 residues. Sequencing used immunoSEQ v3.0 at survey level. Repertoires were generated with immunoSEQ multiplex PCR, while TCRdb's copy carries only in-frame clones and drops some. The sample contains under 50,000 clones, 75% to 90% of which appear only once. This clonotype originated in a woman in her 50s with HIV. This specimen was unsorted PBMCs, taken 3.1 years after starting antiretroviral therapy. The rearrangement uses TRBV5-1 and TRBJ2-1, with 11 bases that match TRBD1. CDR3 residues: CASRSRGQGAYNEQFF. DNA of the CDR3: TGCGCCAGCCGCAGCCGAGGACAGGGGGCTTACAATGAGCAGTTCTTC. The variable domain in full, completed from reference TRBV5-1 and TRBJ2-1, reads KAGVTQTPRYLIKTRGQQVTLSCSPISGHRSVSWYQQTPGQGLQFLFEYFSETQRNKGNFPGRFSGRQFSNSRSEMNVSTLELGDSALYLCASRSRGQGAYNEQFFGPGTRLTVL.